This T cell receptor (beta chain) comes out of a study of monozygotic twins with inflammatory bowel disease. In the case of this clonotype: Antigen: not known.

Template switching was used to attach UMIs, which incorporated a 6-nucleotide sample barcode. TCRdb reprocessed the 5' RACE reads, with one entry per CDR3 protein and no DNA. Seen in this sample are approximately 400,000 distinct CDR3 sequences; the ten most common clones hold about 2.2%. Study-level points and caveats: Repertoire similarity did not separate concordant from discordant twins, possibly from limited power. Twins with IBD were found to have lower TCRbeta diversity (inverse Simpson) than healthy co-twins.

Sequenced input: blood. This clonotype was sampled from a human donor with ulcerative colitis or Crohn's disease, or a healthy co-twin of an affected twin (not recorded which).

This CDR3 reads CSVGLAGLYEQYF. This chain links TRBV29-1 with TRBJ2-7; there is no DNA to check the TCRdb D call of TRBD2. CDR1 and CDR2 from the germline V gene are SQVTM and ANQGSEA. This CDR3 contains 13 residues.